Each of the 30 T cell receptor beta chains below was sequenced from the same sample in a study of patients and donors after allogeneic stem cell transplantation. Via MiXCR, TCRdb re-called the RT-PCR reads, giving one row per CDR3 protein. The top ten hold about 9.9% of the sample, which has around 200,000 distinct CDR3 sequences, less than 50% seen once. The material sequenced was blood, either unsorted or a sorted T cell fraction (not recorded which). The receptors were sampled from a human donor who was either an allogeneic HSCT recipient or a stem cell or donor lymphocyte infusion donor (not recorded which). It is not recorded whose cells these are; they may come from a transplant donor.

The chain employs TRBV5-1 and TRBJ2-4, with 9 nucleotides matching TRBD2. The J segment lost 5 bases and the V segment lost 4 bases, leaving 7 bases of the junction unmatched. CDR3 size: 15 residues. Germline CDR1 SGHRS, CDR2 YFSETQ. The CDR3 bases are TGCGCCAGCAGCCCGGGGACTAGCCATGAAAACATTCAGTACTTC. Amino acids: CASSPGTSHENIQYF.

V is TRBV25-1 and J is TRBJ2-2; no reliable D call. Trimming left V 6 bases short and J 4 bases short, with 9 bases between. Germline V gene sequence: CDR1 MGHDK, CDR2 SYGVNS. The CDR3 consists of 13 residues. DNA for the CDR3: TGTGCCAGCAGAAGGCTGGGCACCGGGGAGCTGTTTTTT. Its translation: CASRRLGTGELFF.

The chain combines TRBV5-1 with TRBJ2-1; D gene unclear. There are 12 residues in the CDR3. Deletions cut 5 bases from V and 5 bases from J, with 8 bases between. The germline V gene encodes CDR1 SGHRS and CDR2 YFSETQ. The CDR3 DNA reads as TGCGCCAGCAGAAAAACTGACAATGAGCAGTTCTTC. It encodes CASRKTDNEQFF. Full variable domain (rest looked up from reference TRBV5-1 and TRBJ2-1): KAGVTQTPRYLIKTRGQQVTLSCSPISGHRSVSWYQQTPGQGLQFLFEYFSETQRNKGNFPGRFSGRQFSNSRSEMNVSTLELGDSALYLCASRKTDNEQFFGPGTRLTVL.

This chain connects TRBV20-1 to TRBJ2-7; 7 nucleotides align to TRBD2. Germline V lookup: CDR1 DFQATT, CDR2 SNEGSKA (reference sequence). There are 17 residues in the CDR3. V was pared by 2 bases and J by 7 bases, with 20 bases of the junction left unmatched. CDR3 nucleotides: TGCAGTGCTAGACCACCCCTCTCTGGCGGGGGTGGTCGAGAGCAGTACTTC. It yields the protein CSARPPLSGGGGREQYF.

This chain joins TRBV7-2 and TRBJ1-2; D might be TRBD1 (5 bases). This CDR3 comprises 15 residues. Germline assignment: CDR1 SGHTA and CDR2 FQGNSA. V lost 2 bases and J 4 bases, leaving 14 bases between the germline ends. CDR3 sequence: CASSLIVAGTYGYTF. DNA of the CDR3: TGTGCCAGCAGCTTAATCGTCGCAGGGACCTATGGCTACACCTTC.

CDR3 sequence reads: CASSQVTSTGELFF. The CDR3 coding sequence is TGTGCCAGCAGCCAAGTGACCAGCACCGGGGAGCTGTTTTTT. The chain couples TRBV14 to TRBJ2-2; D uncertain. Trimming removed 1 base at V and 4 bases at J, with 7 bases between. In germline, CDR1 is SGHDN, CDR2 FVKESK. The CDR3 totals 14 residues. Supplemented by reference TRBV14 and TRBJ2-2, the full variable domain reads EAGVTQFPSHSVIEKGQTVTLRCDPISGHDNLYWYRRVMGKEIKFLLHFVKESKQDESGMPNNRFLAERTGGTYSTLKVQPAELEDSGVYFCASSQVTSTGELFFGEGSRLTVL.

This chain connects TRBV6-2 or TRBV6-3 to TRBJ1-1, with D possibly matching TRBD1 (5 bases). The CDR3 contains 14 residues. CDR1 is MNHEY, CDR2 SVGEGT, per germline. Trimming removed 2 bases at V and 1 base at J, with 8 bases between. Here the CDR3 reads CASSYVGPNTEAFF. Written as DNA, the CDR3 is TGTGCCAGCAGTTACGTGGGACCGAACACTGAAGCTTTCTTT.

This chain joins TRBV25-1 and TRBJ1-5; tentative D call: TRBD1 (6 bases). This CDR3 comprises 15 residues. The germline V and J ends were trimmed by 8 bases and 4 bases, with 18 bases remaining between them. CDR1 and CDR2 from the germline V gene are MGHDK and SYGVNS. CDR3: CASGEGAGANQPQHF. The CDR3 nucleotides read TGTGCCAGCGGCGAGGGTGCGGGGGCGAATCAGCCCCAGCATTTT.

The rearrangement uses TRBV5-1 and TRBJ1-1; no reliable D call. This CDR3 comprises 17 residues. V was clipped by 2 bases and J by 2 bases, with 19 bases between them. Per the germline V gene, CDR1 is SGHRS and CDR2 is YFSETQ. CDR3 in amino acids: CASSFHALKAGNTEAFF. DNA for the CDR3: TGCGCCAGCAGCTTCCATGCTCTCAAAGCAGGAAACACTGAAGCTTTCTTT.

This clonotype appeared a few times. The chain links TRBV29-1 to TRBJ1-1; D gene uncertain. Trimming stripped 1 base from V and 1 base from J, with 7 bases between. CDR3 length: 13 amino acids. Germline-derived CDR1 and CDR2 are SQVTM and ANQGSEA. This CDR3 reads CSVEVSKNTEAFF. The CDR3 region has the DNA TGCAGCGTTGAAGTGTCTAAGAACACTGAAGCTTTCTTT.

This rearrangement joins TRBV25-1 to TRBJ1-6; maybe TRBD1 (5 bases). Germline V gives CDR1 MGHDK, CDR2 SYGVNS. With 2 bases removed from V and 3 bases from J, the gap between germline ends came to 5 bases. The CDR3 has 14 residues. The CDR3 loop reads CASSEGGYNSPLHF. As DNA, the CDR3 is TGTGCCAGCAGTGAAGGGGGCTATAATTCACCCCTCCACTTT.

The CDR3: CASSLVPIPYEQYF. The DNA for the CDR3 is TGTGCCAGCAGTTTAGTCCCGATACCCTACGAGCAGTACTTC. V gene TRBV28 combines with J gene TRBJ2-7; D not certain. This CDR3 region has 14 residues. Trimming cost V 2 bases and J 2 bases, with 10 bases left between them. The V gene's germline CDR1 is MDHEN and CDR2 SYDVKM.

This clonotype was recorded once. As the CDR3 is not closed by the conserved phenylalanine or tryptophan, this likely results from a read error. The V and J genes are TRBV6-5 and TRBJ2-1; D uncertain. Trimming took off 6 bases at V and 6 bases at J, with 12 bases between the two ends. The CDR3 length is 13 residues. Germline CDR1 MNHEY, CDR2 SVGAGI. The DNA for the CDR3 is TGTGCCAGCAGCGGACGAGGTGGCAATGAGCAGTTCTAC. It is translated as CASSGRGGNEQFY.

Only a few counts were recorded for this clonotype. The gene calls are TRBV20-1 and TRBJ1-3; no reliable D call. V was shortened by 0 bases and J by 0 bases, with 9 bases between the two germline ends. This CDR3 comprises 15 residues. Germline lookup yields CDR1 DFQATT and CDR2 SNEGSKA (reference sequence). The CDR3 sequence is CSARDLQASGNTIYF. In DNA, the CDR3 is TGCAGTGCTAGAGATCTTCAGGCCTCTGGAAACACCATATATTTT.

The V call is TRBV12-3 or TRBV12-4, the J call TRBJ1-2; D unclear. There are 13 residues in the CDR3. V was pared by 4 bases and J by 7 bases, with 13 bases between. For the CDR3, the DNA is TGTGCCAGCAGTTCGAGATCCGGCGGTGGCTACACCTTC. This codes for CASSSRSGGGYTF.

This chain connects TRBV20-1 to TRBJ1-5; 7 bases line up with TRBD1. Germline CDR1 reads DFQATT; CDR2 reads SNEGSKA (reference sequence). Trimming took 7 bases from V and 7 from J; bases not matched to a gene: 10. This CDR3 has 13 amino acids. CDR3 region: CSVEGGSGQPQHF. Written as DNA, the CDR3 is TGCAGTGTGGAAGGGGGCTCTGGGCAGCCCCAGCATTTT.

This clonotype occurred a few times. The CDR3 protein is CASSLWSGETQYF. The CDR3 DNA sequence: TGTGCCAGCAGTTTATGGAGTGGAGAGACCCAGTACTTC. The rearrangement joins TRBV27 to TRBJ2-5; D not certain. The germline gives CDR1 MNHEY, CDR2 SMNVEV (reference sequence). With 1 base removed from V and 4 bases from J, the gap between germline ends came to 7 bases. The CDR3 has 13 amino acids.

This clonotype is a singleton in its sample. The CDR3 here is CASSRTVGTTSTSTDTQYF. The CDR3 coding sequence is TGTGCCAGCTCACGAACCGTCGGCACTACATCTACTAGCACAGATACGCAGTATTTT. The V call is TRBV18, the J call TRBJ2-3; no reliable D call. The CDR3 contains 19 residues. CDR1 and CDR2 (germline): KGHSH, LQKENI. Trimming took 4 bases from V and 0 from J, leaving 23 bases between them.

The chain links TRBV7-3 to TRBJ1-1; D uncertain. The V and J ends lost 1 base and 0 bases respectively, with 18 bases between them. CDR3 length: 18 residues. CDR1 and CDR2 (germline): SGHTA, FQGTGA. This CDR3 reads CASSLISLMDQMNTEAFF. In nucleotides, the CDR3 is TGTGCCAGCAGCTTAATTTCCCTTATGGACCAAATGAACACTGAAGCTTTCTTT.

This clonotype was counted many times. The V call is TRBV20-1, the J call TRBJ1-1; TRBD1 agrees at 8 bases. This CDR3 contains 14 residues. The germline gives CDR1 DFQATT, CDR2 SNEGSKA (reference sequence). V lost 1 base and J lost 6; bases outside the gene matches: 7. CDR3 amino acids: CSARATGDGSEAFF. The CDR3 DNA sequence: TGCAGTGCTAGAGCGACAGGGGATGGGTCTGAAGCTTTCTTT.

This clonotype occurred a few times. The CDR3 sequence: CASSPILNYGYTF. The DNA of the CDR3 is TGTGCCAGCAGTCCGATCCTCAACTATGGCTACACCTTC. The chain employs TRBV12-3 or TRBV12-4 and TRBJ1-2; no reliable D call. V lost 5 bases and J lost 2, with 9 bases in between. The CDR3 has 13 amino acids.

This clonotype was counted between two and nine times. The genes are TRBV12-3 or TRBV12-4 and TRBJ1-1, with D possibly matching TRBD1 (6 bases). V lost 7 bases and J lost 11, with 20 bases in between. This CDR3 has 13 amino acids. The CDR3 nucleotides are TGTGCCAGCACTAACGGGGGGCTGGGTAGGGCTTTCTTT. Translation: CASTNGGLGRAFF.

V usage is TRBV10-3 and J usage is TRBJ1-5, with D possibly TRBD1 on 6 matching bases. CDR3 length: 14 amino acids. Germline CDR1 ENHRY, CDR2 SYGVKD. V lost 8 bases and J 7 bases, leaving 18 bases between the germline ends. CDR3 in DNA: TGTGCCATCGGCCTGGGGGGCTCCGGGCAGCCCCAGCATTTT. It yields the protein CAIGLGGSGQPQHF.

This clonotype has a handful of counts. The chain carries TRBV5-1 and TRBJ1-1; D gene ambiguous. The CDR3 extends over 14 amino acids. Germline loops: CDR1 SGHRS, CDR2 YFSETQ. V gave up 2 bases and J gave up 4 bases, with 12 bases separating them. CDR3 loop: CASSFFLKSTEAFF. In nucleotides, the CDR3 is TGCGCCAGCAGCTTCTTTCTAAAGAGCACTGAAGCTTTCTTT.

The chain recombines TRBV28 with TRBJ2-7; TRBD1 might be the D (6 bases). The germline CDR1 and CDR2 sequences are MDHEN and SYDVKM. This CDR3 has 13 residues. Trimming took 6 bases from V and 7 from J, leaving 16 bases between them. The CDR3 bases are TGTGCCAGCAGCGAAACCCCCGACAGGGAGCAGTACTTC. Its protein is CASSETPDREQYF.

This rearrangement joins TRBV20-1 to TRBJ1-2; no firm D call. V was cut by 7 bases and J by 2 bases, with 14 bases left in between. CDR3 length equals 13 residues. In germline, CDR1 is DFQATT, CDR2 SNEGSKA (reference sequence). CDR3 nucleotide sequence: TGCAGTGTTGTAGCCCTAGGGAACTATGGCTACACCTTC. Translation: CSVVALGNYGYTF.

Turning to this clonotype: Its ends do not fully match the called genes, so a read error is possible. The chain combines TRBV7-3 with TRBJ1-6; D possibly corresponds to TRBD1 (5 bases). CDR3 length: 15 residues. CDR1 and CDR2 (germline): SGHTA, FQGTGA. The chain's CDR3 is CASSLTGLHGAPLHF. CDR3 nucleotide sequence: TGTGCCAGCAGCCTAACAGGTCTGCACGGTGCACCCCTCCACTTT. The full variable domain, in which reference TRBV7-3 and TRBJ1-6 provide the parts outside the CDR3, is GAGVSQTPSNKVTEKGKYVELRCDPISGHTALYWYRQSLGQGPEFLIYFQGTGAADDSGLPNDRFFAVRPEGSVSTLKIQRTERGDSAVYLCASSLTGLHGAPLHFGNGTRLTVT.

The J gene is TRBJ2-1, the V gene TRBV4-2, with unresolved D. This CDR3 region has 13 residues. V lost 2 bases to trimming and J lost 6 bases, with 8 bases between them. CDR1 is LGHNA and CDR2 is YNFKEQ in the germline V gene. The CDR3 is CASSQWAGNEQFF. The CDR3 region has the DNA TGTGCCAGCAGCCAATGGGCAGGCAATGAGCAGTTCTTC.

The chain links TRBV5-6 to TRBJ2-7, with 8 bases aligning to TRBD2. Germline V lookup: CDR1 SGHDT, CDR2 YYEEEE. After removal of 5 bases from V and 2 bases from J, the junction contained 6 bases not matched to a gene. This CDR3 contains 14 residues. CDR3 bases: TGTGCCAGCAGAAGGCGGGGGGTCGCCTACGAGCAGTACTTC. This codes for CASRRRGVAYEQYF.

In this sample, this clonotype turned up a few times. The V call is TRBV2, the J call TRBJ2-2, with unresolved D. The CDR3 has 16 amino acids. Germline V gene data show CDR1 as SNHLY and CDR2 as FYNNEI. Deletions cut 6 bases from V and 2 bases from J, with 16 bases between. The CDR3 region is CASSEKGPFNTGELFF. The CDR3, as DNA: TGTGCCAGCAGCGAAAAGGGCCCTTTCAACACCGGGGAGCTGTTTTTT.